The TCR beta chain under discussion was sequenced for a study of T cells after yellow fever vaccination. This clonotype was seen a few times. The antigen remains undetermined. TCRdb re-analysed the 5' RACE reads in MiXCR, keeping a single row per CDR3 protein. The data contain 450,000 to 550,000 distinct CDR3 sequences, around a fifth of them singletons. Study-wide results and limits: Contaminating bulk clonotypes could be abundant in FACS-sorted repertoires.

The specimen comprised PBMCs, sampled less than 25 days after the first yellow fever vaccination. This TCR came from a man aged 18 to 30 who received the YFV17D yellow fever vaccine.

CDR3 bases: TGCGCCAGCAGCCAAGATGTTCTAGAGGGGAGGAATGGCTACACCTTC. Translating gives CASSQDVLEGRNGYTF. The chain is built from TRBV4-3 and TRBJ1-2; TRBD1 might be the D (5 bases). V was trimmed by 0 bases and J by 6 bases, leaving 17 bases between them. CDR3 length equals 16 residues. Per the germline V gene, CDR1 is LGHNA and CDR2 is YSLEER.